The 20 T cell receptor beta chains listed next were all sequenced from one sample in a study of technical replicates of blood from several donors. The method was immunoSEQ multiplex PCR; TCRdb's version includes in-frame clones alone and lacks a portion of them. The data show roughly 74,000 clones, over 75% seen once. The sample taken for sequencing was T cells isolated from PBMCs. These receptors all come from a human donor in good health.

The V and J genes are TRBV4-3 and TRBJ2-7, with TRBD2 matching 9 bases. V lost 1 base and J lost 1; bases outside the gene matches: 2. The CDR3 loop spans 15 amino acids. Germline-derived CDR1 and CDR2 are LGHNA and YSLEER. The CDR3 reads CASSQGAGGSYEQYF. Written as DNA, the CDR3 is TGCGCCAGCAGCCAAGGGGCGGGAGGGTCCTACGAGCAGTACTTC.

The chain links TRBV21-1 to TRBJ1-5; the table's D call of TRBD1 was not tested on the DNA. TRBV21-1 is recorded as a pseudogene. CDR3 length: 18 residues. Here the CDR3 reads CASSKAYRTGGVNQPQHF. The CDR3, as DNA: TGTGCCAGCAGCAAAGCGTACCGGACAGGGGGCGTGAATCAGCCCCAGCATTTT.

The chain links TRBV9 to TRBJ2-2, with TRBD1 matching over 11 bases. V shed 6 bases and J 7 bases; nucleotides not matched to a gene: 11. Per the germline V gene, CDR1 is SGDLS and CDR2 is YYNGEE. The length of the CDR3 is 16 residues. The CDR3 reads CASTSGTGGLGGELFF. The DNA for the CDR3 is TGTGCCAGCACATCCGGGACAGGGGGTCTAGGCGGGGAGCTGTTTTTT.

The chain combines TRBV7-2 with TRBJ2-7; weak D call: TRBD2 (5 bases). This CDR3 spans 15 amino acids. Germline V gene sequence: CDR1 SGHTA, CDR2 FQGNSA. V lost 4 bases to trimming and J lost 4 bases, with 17 bases between them. This CDR3 reads CASSYVALTGYEQYF. CDR3 nucleotides: TGTGCCAGCAGCTATGTCGCCTTAACGGGGTACGAGCAGTACTTC. Full variable domain (missing parts from reference TRBV7-2 and TRBJ2-7): GAGVSQSPSNKVTEKGKDVELRCDPISGHTALYWYRQSLGQGLEFLIYFQGNSAPDKSGLPSDRFSAERTGGSVSTLTIQRTQQEDSAVYLCASSYVALTGYEQYFGPGTRLTVT.

This clone was detected only once. V and J are TRBV2 and TRBJ2-2, with D unclear. The germline CDR1 and CDR2 sequences are SNHLY and FYNNEI. The CDR3 loop spans 19 amino acids. V was trimmed by 4 bases and J by 2 bases, leaving 23 bases between them. In nucleotides, the CDR3 is TGTGCCAGCAGTGTACGGAGTTACTCGTCGCAGAAAAACACCGGGGAGCTGTTTTTT. Protein: CASSVRSYSSQKNTGELFF.

This sequence joins TRBV2 and TRBJ1-1, with TRBD1 matching 7 bases. The J segment lost 6 bases and the V segment lost 3 bases, leaving 7 bases of the junction unmatched. The CDR3 covers 14 residues. Germline V lookup: CDR1 SNHLY, CDR2 FYNNEI. The CDR3 nucleotides are TGTGCCAGCAGTGACCTGACAGGGAGGCCTGAAGCTTTCTTT. This sequence encodes CASSDLTGRPEAFF.

The rearrangement joins TRBV5-4 to TRBJ2-7; 9 bases are shared with TRBD1. V dropped 4 bases and J dropped 5; count of bases not matched to a gene: 4. This CDR3 is 13 amino acids long. Looked up from germline, CDR1 is SGHNT and CDR2 is YYREEE (reference sequence). CDR3 sequence: CASSPGTGNEQYF. Written as DNA, the CDR3 is TGTGCCAGCAGCCCCGGGACAGGGAACGAGCAGTACTTC.

The chain recombines TRBV5-4 with TRBJ1-4; 10 bases are shared with TRBD1. The CDR3 loop spans 18 amino acids. Germline-derived CDR1 and CDR2 are SGHNT and YYREEE (reference sequence). V was clipped by 4 bases and J by 1 base; unmatched bases: 10. DNA of the CDR3: TGTGCCAGCAGCCGGGGACAGGGGACTTATGGAACTAATGAAAAACTGTTTTTT. Translation gives CASSRGQGTYGTNEKLFF.

The CDR3 region is CASSRQRAGELFF. The CDR3 region has the DNA TGTGCCAGCAGTCGACAGAGAGCCGGGGAGCTGTTTTTT. The rearrangement links TRBV11-2 to TRBJ2-2; D perhaps matches TRBD1 (5 bases). CDR1 and CDR2 from the germline V gene are SGHAT and FQNNGV. V was clipped by 6 bases and J by 6 bases, with 11 bases between them. This CDR3 is built from 13 residues.

This chain joins TRBV30 and TRBJ1-4, with TRBD1 identical over 12 bases. The germline CDR1 and CDR2 sequences are GTSNPN and SVGIG (reference sequence). Trimming removed 7 bases from V and 8 bases from J; junction bases left unmatched: 11. The CDR3 totals 15 residues. CDR3 sequence reads: CASTRGQGAREKLFF. The CDR3 DNA reads TGTGCCTCAACTAGGGGACAGGGGGCGAGGGAAAAACTGTTTTTT.

The chain recombines TRBV18 with TRBJ2-1, with 8 positions matching TRBD1. Germline CDR1 KGHSH, CDR2 LQKENI. This CDR3 spans 17 amino acids. Trimming took 2 bases from V and 0 from J; bases not matched to a gene: 6. The CDR3 DNA follows: TGTGCCAGCTCACCAGAGACAGGGGTTAACTCCTACAATGAGCAGTTCTTC. This encodes CASSPETGVNSYNEQFF.

CDR3 coding DNA: TGTGCCAGCAGCGTAGATACCTACAATGAGCAGTTCTTC. Residues: CASSVDTYNEQFF. This chain links TRBV9 with TRBJ2-1, with D unresolved. The V end lost 0 bases, the J end lost 2 bases, and 3 bases lay between the germline ends. Germline V lookup: CDR1 SGDLS, CDR2 YYNGEE. The CDR3 has 13 amino acids. The full variable domain, its missing parts supplied by reference TRBV9 and TRBJ2-1, is DSGVTQTPKHLITATGQRVTLRCSPRSGDLSVYWYQQSLDQGLQFLIQYYNGEERAKGNILERFSAQQFPDLHSELNLSSLELGDSALYFCASSVDTYNEQFFGPGTRLTVL.

This sequence joins TRBV28 and TRBJ2-1; 9 bases align to TRBD2. This CDR3 comprises 18 residues. CDR1 MDHEN and CDR2 SYDVKM come from the germline V gene. V was clipped by 3 bases and J by 7 bases; unmatched bases: 16. In DNA, the CDR3 is TGTGCCAGCAGTTTTCTCATCCAACTTAGCGGGAGTTTAAATGAGCAGTTCTTC. Translating it yields CASSFLIQLSGSLNEQFF.

The chain employs TRBV19 and TRBJ2-7, with D possibly matching TRBD1 (7 bases). CDR1 is LNHDA, CDR2 SQIVND, per germline (reference sequence). The CDR3 length is 22 residues. The V gene lost 2 bases and the J gene lost 5 bases, with 37 bases spanning the gap. The CDR3 spells CASSIKHYRDSYSGSHDNEQYF. As DNA, the CDR3 is TGTGCCAGTAGTATAAAACACTACCGGGACAGTTACTCCGGGAGCCATGATAACGAGCAGTACTTC.

The rearrangement links TRBV6-6 to TRBJ1-1, with 7 positions matching TRBD1. CDR1 is MNHNY, CDR2 SVGAGI, per germline (reference sequence). The CDR3 sequence is 14 residues long. The V gene end was trimmed by 10 bases and the J gene end by 6 bases; junction bases not matched to a gene: 14. The CDR3 DNA reads TGTGCCACCAAACGACAGGGTCGTGTCCCTGAAGCTTTCTTT. Translation gives CATKRQGRVPEAFF.

The V gene is TRBV19, the J gene TRBJ2-5, with D unclear. Matching the DNA end better, TRBJ2-7 makes the J call doubtful. This CDR3 contains 12 residues. Germline CDR1 is LNHDA and CDR2 is SQIVND (reference sequence). CDR3 in DNA: TGTGCCAGTAGTCCTACGAGCTACGAGCAGTACTTC. Its protein is CASSPTSYEQYF.

The genes are TRBV9 and TRBJ1-1; 8 positions match TRBD1. The CDR3 has 14 residues. Germline CDR1 reads SGDLS; CDR2 reads YYNGEE. V lost 4 bases to trimming and J lost 2 bases; unmatched junction nucleotides: 4. The CDR3 bases are TGTGCCAGCAGCCCCGGACAGGGCAACACTGAAGCTTTCTTT. It yields the protein CASSPGQGNTEAFF.

The chain uses TRBV28 and TRBJ1-5, with D perhaps TRBD1 (5 bases). CDR3 length: 15 amino acids. V shed 1 base and J shed 3 bases, with 10 bases lying between them. Germline V gene lookup returns CDR1 MDHEN and CDR2 SYDVKM. CDR3 region: CASSLSPQVNQPQHF. CDR3 coding DNA: TGTGCCAGCAGTTTATCCCCACAGGTCAATCAGCCCCAGCATTTT.

The J gene is TRBJ2-1, the V gene TRBV2; 7 bases fit TRBD2. Losses at the gene ends were 3 bases for V and 6 bases for J; bases not matched to a gene: 8. Per germline, CDR1 SNHLY and CDR2 FYNNEI. This CDR3 comprises 15 residues. The CDR3, as DNA: TGTGCCAGCAGTGAGTTCCATTCTAGCGGCAATGAGCAGTTCTTC. Its protein is CASSEFHSSGNEQFF.

A few counts support this clone. This chain uses TRBV6-5 with TRBJ2-3; D is perhaps TRBD1 (6 bases). The V and J ends lost 4 bases and 2 bases respectively, with 10 bases between them. This CDR3 has 14 amino acids. CDR1 and CDR2 (germline): MNHEY, SVGAGI. The CDR3 DNA sequence: TGTGCCAGCAGTTTGGGACACTCCACAGATACGCAGTATTTT. Its protein product is CASSLGHSTDTQYF.